What follows is one TCR beta chain and its context. This sample is drawn from a study of blood T cell repertoires in COVID-19. Looking at the study overall: Whether acute or convalescent, the COVID-19 samples came from the United States, Italy and Spain.

Sequenced by immunoSEQ multiplex PCR; TCRdb stores in-frame clones only, minus some. The sample carries about 250,000 clones, approximately 85% recorded once. This CDR3 has 15 residues. Germline CDR1 and CDR2: SGHKS and YYEKEE (reference sequence). V lost 2 bases and J lost 0; bases outside the gene matches: 5. Membership in each cohort depended on participant-reported clinical history. The TCR sequence derives from a woman aged 50 to 60 with acute COVID-19. The rearrangement uses TRBV5-5 and TRBJ2-7; 7 nucleotides align to TRBD2. The sequencing input was PBMCs or T cells enriched from blood (not recorded which). The chain's CDR3 is CASSFTSAFSYEQYF. CDR3 nucleotides: TGTGCCAGCAGCTTTACTAGCGCCTTCTCCTACGAGCAGTACTTC.